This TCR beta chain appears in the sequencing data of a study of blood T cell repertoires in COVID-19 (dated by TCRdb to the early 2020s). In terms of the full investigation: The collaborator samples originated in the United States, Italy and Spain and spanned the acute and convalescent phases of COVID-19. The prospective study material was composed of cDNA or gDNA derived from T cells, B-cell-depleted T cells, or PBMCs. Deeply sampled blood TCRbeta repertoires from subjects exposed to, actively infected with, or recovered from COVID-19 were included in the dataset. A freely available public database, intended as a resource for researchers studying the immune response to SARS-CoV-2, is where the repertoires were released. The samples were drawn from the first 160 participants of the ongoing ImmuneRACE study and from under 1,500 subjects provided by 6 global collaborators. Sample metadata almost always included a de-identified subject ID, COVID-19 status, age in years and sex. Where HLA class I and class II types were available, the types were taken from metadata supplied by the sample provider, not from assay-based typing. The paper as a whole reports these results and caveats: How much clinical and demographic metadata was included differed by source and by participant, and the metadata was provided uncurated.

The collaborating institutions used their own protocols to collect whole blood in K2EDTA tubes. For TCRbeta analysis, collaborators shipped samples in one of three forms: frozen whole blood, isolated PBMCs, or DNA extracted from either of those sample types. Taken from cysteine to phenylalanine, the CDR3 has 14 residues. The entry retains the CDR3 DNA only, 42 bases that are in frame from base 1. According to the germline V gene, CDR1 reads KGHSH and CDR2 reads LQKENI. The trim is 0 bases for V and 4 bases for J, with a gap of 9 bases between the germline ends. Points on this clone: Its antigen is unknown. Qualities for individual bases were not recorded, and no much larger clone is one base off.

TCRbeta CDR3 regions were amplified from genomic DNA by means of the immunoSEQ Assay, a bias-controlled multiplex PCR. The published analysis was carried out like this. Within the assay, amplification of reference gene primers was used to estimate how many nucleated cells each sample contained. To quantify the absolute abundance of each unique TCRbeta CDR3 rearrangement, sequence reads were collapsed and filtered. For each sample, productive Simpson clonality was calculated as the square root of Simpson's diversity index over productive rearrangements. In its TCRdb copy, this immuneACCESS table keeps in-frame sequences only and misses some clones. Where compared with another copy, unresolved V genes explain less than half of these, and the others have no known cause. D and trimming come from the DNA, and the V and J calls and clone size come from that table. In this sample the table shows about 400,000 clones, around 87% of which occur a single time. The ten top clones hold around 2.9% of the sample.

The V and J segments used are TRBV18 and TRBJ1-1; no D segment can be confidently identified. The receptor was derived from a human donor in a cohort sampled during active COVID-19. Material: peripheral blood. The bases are TGTGCCAGCTCACCACCGGTGGGGAGCACTGAAGCTTTCTTT. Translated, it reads CASSPPVGSTEAFF.